This T cell receptor beta chain stems from a study of T cell responses to AZD1222 COVID-19 vaccine. The protocol was immunoSEQ multiplex PCR, while the TCRdb copy is restricted to in-frame clones and leaves out a portion. Here the sample spans fewer than 110,000 clones, under 95% being singletons. Per germline, CDR1 SGHAT and CDR2 FQNNGV. The J segment lost 3 bases and the V segment lost 4 bases, leaving 2 bases of the junction unmatched. CDR3 length: 13 amino acids. The input for sequencing was peripheral blood, taken on day 0 of AZD1222 vaccination. The chain has TRBV11-2 and TRBJ1-1, with 7 bases identical to TRBD1. The sequence was obtained from an adult in good health. CDR3 sequence reads: CASSSGQDTEAFF. CDR3 nucleotide sequence: TGTGCCAGCAGCTCCGGACAGGACACTGAAGCTTTCTTT.